Listed here are 26 T cell receptor beta chains from one sample, sequenced in a study of long-term antiretroviral therapy in people with HIV. Survey-level resolution applied to immunoSEQ assay v3.0. Only in-frame clones appear in the TCRdb table, and some are missing; sequencing was by immunoSEQ multiplex PCR. This table holds 25,000 or so clones, about 82% found once. This specimen consisted of unsorted PBMCs, obtained 0.8 years before starting antiretroviral therapy. The receptors come from a man younger than 35 with HIV.

Details on this clone: An end of the junction differs from the germline gene, which may be a read error. The chain is built from TRBV6-4 and TRBJ1-1; D uncertain. Per germline, CDR1 MRHNA and CDR2 SNTAGT. This CDR3 spans 8 amino acids. The DNA of the CDR3 is TGTGCCAGCACTGTAGCTTTCTTT. It specifies CASTVAFF.

The genes are TRBV30 and TRBJ2-3, with D possibly matching TRBD2 (5 bases). The ends were cut back, 2 bases at V and 12 bases at J, with 21 bases in the middle. In germline, CDR1 is GTSNPN, CDR2 SVGIG (reference sequence). The CDR3 runs to 14 residues. In nucleotides, the CDR3 is TGTGCCTGGAGTCCGGGGAGCGGCGAACTCACCCAGTATTTT. Translating it yields CAWSPGSGELTQYF.

For the CDR3, the DNA is TGTGCCAGCAGACTCGGGACAGACTATGGCTACACCTTC. This sequence encodes CASRLGTDYGYTF. The chain joins TRBV5-5 to TRBJ1-2; 7 positions agree with TRBD1. The CDR3 sequence is 13 residues long. V shed 5 bases and J 3 bases; nucleotides not matched to a gene: 4. Germline values: CDR1 SGHKS, CDR2 YYEKEE (reference sequence).

The rearrangement links TRBV9 to TRBJ2-3; D possibly corresponds to TRBD1 (6 bases). This CDR3 region has 14 residues. The germline CDR1 and CDR2 sequences are SGDLS and YYNGEE. Trimming shortened V by 0 bases and J by 4 bases, and 9 bases separated the two germline ends. This CDR3 reads CASSVVAGADTQYF. DNA for the CDR3: TGTGCCAGCAGCGTAGTGGCAGGGGCAGATACGCAGTATTTT.

The CDR3 here is CASSFDIGGSDTQYF. As DNA, the CDR3 is TGTGCCAGCAGTTTCGACATTGGGGGATCAGATACGCAGTATTTT. The chain joins TRBV6-5 to TRBJ2-3; tentatively, D is TRBD1 or TRBD2 (5 bases each). The CDR3 consists of 15 residues. Germline CDR1 and CDR2: MNHEY and SVGAGI. V was cut by 4 bases and J by 4 bases, with 15 bases left in between.

This clone appeared once. The rearrangement uses TRBV5-1 and TRBJ2-3; the D call may be TRBD1 or TRBD2 (6 bases each). The ends were cut back, 4 bases at V and 6 bases at J, with 9 bases in the middle. The CDR3 length is 12 residues. Germline-derived CDR1 and CDR2 are SGHRS and YFSETQ. CDR3 sequence reads: CASSEGGDTQYF. The DNA of the CDR3 is TGCGCCAGCAGCGAAGGGGGGGATACGCAGTATTTT.

The V and J genes are TRBV19 and TRBJ1-6; D gene unclear. V was pared by 4 bases and J by 1 base, with 11 bases between. The CDR3 runs 16 residues. Germline V gene sequence: CDR1 LNHDA, CDR2 SQIVND (reference sequence). The DNA for the CDR3 is TGTGCCAGTAGTAACGCTCAGAGATCCTATAATTCACCCCTCCACTTT. It is translated as CASSNAQRSYNSPLHF. The complete variable domain, with remaining parts taken from reference TRBV19 and TRBJ1-6, reads DGGITQSPKYLFRKEGQNVTLSCEQNLNHDAMYWYRQDPGQGLRLIYYSQIVNDFQKGDIAEGYSVSREKKESFPLTVTSAQKNPTAFYLCASSNAQRSYNSPLHFGNGTRLTVT.

Written as DNA, the CDR3 is TGTGCCAGCGACTGGACAGGCGCCTACGAGCAGTACTTC. Its translation is CASDWTGAYEQYF. V gene TRBV28 combines with J gene TRBJ2-7; 7 bases are shared with TRBD1. This CDR3 region has 13 residues. Germline V lookup: CDR1 MDHEN, CDR2 SYDVKM. The ends lost 8 bases at V and 2 bases at J; junction bases unmatched: 6.

V gene TRBV19 combines with J gene TRBJ2-1; possible D gene TRBD2, 5 bases. The CDR3 spans 15 residues. The ends were cut back, 6 bases at V and 4 bases at J, with 16 bases in the middle. CDR1 and CDR2 (germline): LNHDA, SQIVND (reference sequence). In nucleotides, the CDR3 is TGTGCCAGTAGCCCCCCCCGACTAAATTACAATGAGCAGTTCTTC. Translating gives CASSPPRLNYNEQFF.

V usage is TRBV15 and J usage is TRBJ1-2, with D possibly TRBD1 on 6 matching bases. Germline V gene lookup returns CDR1 LNHNV and CDR2 YYDKDF (reference sequence). The V and J ends lost 4 bases and 7 bases respectively, with 16 bases between them. The CDR3 extends over 14 amino acids. CDR3 nucleotide sequence: TGTGCCACCAGCACCGGCCTTGGAGGGGGTGGCTACACCTTC. Amino acid sequence: CATSTGLGGGGYTF.

This sequence joins TRBV11-2 and TRBJ1-5; 9 positions match TRBD1. CDR1 SGHAT and CDR2 FQNNGV come from the germline V gene. The J segment lost 7 bases and the V segment lost 5 bases, leaving 3 bases of the junction unmatched. The CDR3 runs to 13 residues. CDR3 nucleotide sequence: TGTGCCAGCAGCCAAGACAGGGGGCAGCCCCAGCATTTT. Translated: CASSQDRGQPQHF.

The chain carries TRBV25-1 and TRBJ1-2; D call uncertain. Germline V gene data show CDR1 as MGHDK and CDR2 as SYGVNS. Trimming cost V 5 bases and J 2 bases, with 6 bases left between them. CDR3 size: 12 residues. The CDR3 sequence: CASSLRNYGYTF. Here the CDR3 DNA reads TGTGCCAGCAGTCTCCGGAACTATGGCTACACCTTC.

V and J are TRBV19 and TRBJ1-5; 7 bases map to TRBD1. The CDR3 consists of 14 residues. With 4 bases clipped from V and 7 bases from J, the junction kept 7 bases outside the gene matches. The germline CDR1 and CDR2 sequences are LNHDA and SQIVND (reference sequence). This CDR3 reads CASSSDRVRQPQHF. The CDR3 nucleotides read TGTGCCAGTAGTAGCGACAGGGTTAGGCAGCCCCAGCATTTT.

This clone was counted between two and nine times. V usage is TRBV30 and J usage is TRBJ1-6; the D gene is possibly TRBD1 (5 bases). The CDR3 contains 13 residues. Germline loops: CDR1 GTSNPN, CDR2 SVGIG (reference sequence). Trimming took off 2 bases at V and 9 bases at J, with 11 bases between the two ends. The CDR3 bases are TGTGCCTGGAGTCAGGGCGGGGGTTCACCCCTCCACTTT. Amino acid sequence: CAWSQGGGSPLHF.

The rearrangement links TRBV18 to TRBJ2-5; TRBD2 matches at 8 bases. The CDR3 totals 12 residues. The J segment lost 5 bases and the V segment lost 6 bases, leaving 2 bases of the junction unmatched. Germline lookup yields CDR1 KGHSH and CDR2 LQKENI. The CDR3 nucleotides read TGTGCCAGCTCTTCTAGCGGGGAGACCCAGTACTTC. Amino acid sequence: CASSSSGETQYF.

The V and J genes are TRBV27 and TRBJ1-5; 7 bases fit TRBD1. This CDR3 is built from 19 residues. Looked up from germline, CDR1 is MNHEY and CDR2 is SMNVEV (reference sequence). The J segment lost 3 bases and the V segment lost 8 bases, leaving 22 bases of the junction unmatched. The DNA of the CDR3 is TGTGCCAGCTCTCATAGTCGGGAACGACAGGGATCCCCCAATCAGCCCCAGCATTTT. Residues: CASSHSRERQGSPNQPQHF.

The chain carries TRBV7-2 and TRBJ2-1; D is unresolved. V lost 1 base to trimming and J lost 8 bases, with 9 bases between them. Germline CDR1 is SGHTA and CDR2 is FQGNSA. The CDR3 runs 13 residues. As DNA, the CDR3 is TGTGCCAGCAGCTTAGGGACCCGCGATGAGCAGTTCTTC. It translates to CASSLGTRDEQFF. Together with reference TRBV7-2 and TRBJ2-1, the CDR3 gives the full variable domain: GAGVSQSPSNKVTEKGKDVELRCDPISGHTALYWYRQSLGQGLEFLIYFQGNSAPDKSGLPSDRFSAERTGGSVSTLTIQRTQQEDSAVYLCASSLGTRDEQFFGPGTRLTVL.

The chain joins TRBV5-4 to TRBJ2-7, with TRBD2 as a possible D gene (6 bases). V was pared by 2 bases and J by 0 bases, with 12 bases between. From germline, CDR1 is SGHNT and CDR2 YYREEE (reference sequence). There are 15 residues in the CDR3. The CDR3 nucleotides read TGTGCCAGCAGCTTCGACTCGACTAGCTCCTACGAGCAGTACTTC. Amino acids: CASSFDSTSSYEQYF.

This chain connects TRBV9 to TRBJ1-2; perhaps TRBD1 as D (6 bases). Between the trimmed V and J ends, which lost 2 bases and 5 bases, there was a span of 10 bases. Germline CDR1 is SGDLS and CDR2 is YYNGEE. The CDR3 consists of 13 residues. This CDR3 reads CASSVGQYYGYTF. CDR3 in DNA: TGTGCCAGCAGCGTCGGACAGTATTATGGCTACACCTTC.

This chain connects TRBV11-2 to TRBJ1-1, with a weak D call TRBD1 (5 bases). The germline V gene encodes CDR1 SGHAT and CDR2 FQNNGV. V was clipped by 5 bases and J by 3 bases, with 10 bases between them. This CDR3 spans 13 amino acids. In DNA form, the CDR3 reads TGTGCCAGCAGCCCCTGGGGGGACACTGAAGCTTTCTTT. This translates into CASSPWGDTEAFF.

Comments on this clone: Just one base apart from a much larger clone, this may be a read error. The gene calls are TRBV5-5 and TRBJ1-2; D ambiguous. The CDR3 spans 11 residues. Per the germline V gene, CDR1 is SGHKS and CDR2 is YYEKEE (reference sequence). The V gene lost 0 bases and the J gene lost 4 bases, with 1 base spanning the gap. Here the CDR3 reads CASSLAYGYTF. The CDR3 DNA is TGTGCCAGCAGCTTGGCCTATGGCTACACCTTC.

Within the sample, this clone is medium-sized (0.01 to 0.1%). The chain recombines TRBV28 with TRBJ1-5, with D uncertain. The CDR3 has 14 amino acids. CDR1 is MDHEN, CDR2 SYDVKM, per germline. V was clipped by 6 bases and J by 1 base, with 10 bases between them. The CDR3 nucleotides read TGTGCCAGCAGCGCGCCAAGCAGCAATCAGCCCCAGCATTTT. Its protein is CASSAPSSNQPQHF.

V is TRBV18 and J is TRBJ1-1; D remains ambiguous. This CDR3 region has 15 residues. CDR1 and CDR2 from the germline V gene are KGHSH and LQKENI. V lost 5 bases and J lost 1, with 14 bases in between. The CDR3 bases are TGTGCCAGCTCAGTTGCGCTAGTCGGGAACACTGAAGCTTTCTTT. Amino acids: CASSVALVGNTEAFF.

J is TRBJ2-7 and V is TRBV15; D is perhaps TRBD1 (7 bases). The CDR3 loop spans 14 amino acids. V lost 1 base and J 3 bases, leaving 10 bases between the germline ends. Per germline, CDR1 LNHNV and CDR2 YYDKDF (reference sequence). The CDR3 nucleotides read TGTGCCACCAGCAGAGGCAGGGGGGACTACGAGCAGTACTTC. The encoded protein is CATSRGRGDYEQYF.

V gene TRBV19 combines with J gene TRBJ2-1; D possibly corresponds to TRBD1 (5 bases). The germline gives CDR1 LNHDA, CDR2 SQIVND (reference sequence). The CDR3 is made up of 15 amino acids. V lost 7 bases, J lost 5 bases, and 18 bases lay in between. Written as DNA, the CDR3 is TGTGCCAGTACCCCTCAGGGTTTCAGCCACAATGAGCAGTTCTTC. It translates to CASTPQGFSHNEQFF.

This sequence joins TRBV6-4 and TRBJ2-1; no firm D call. V was cut by 0 bases and J by 3 bases, with 18 bases left in between. The CDR3 has 18 amino acids. Germline V gene sequence: CDR1 MRHNA, CDR2 SNTAGT. The CDR3 nucleotides are TGTGCCAGCAGTGACTCGAAGTACACATCCCGGAACTACAATGAGCAGTTCTTC. It yields the protein CASSDSKYTSRNYNEQFF.